This TCR beta chain was sequenced in a study of spatial heterogeneity in lung cancer. Time point defined: sample taken at primary tumor resection. No cells were sorted before sequencing. The whole RNA sequenced was extracted from tumor, nontumor lung or frozen PBMC. Patients with untreated early-stage non-small cell lung cancer, numbering some 68, were the donors. The germline gives CDR1 SEHNR, CDR2 FQNEAQ (reference sequence). The CDR3 runs to 14 residues. Trimming cost V 5 bases and J 1 base, with 9 bases left between them. Unique molecular identifiers tagged every individual TCR cDNA molecule. TCRdb itself ran the 5' RACE reads through MiXCR, one entry per CDR3 protein. The data contain roughly 18,000 distinct CDR3 sequences, about 19% of them singletons.

The TCR was taken from a male donor with early-stage non-small cell lung cancer. The rearrangement links TRBV7-9 to TRBJ2-1; D is undetermined. Sequenced here: PBMCs, sampled at surgery. Here the CDR3 reads CASSITESYNEQFF. The CDR3 bases are TGTGCCAGCAGCATCACGGAATCCTACAATGAGCAGTTCTTC. Filled out from reference TRBV7-9 and TRBJ2-1, the complete variable domain reads DTGVSQNPRHKITKRGQNVTFRCDPISEHNRLYWYRQTLGQGPEFLTYFQNEAQLEKSRLLSDRFSAERPKGSFSTLEIQRTEQGDSAMYLCASSITESYNEQFFGPGTRLTVL.